The rows below give T cell receptor beta chains drawn from one sample of a study of early T cells in non-severe SARS-CoV-2 infection. TCRdb recomputed calls from the 5' RACE reads with MiXCR, one row per CDR3 protein. The data hold tens of thousands of distinct CDR3 sequences, with less than 6.5% observed a single time. Sequenced material: whole blood, taken at baseline. All receptors derive from an adult who was a healthcare worker with PCR-confirmed SARS-CoV-2 infection or an uninfected control (not recorded which). The CDR3 runs from the conserved cysteine through the conserved F or W. D genes are given only for firm matches. The size field is filled for only some rows; it gives once, few, many or a size class.

v_call: TRBV7-2
clone_size: few
d_call: -
j_call: TRBJ1-2
cdr3_length: 13
cdr3_nt: TGTGCCAGCAGCTTAGATGGGATTTATGGCTACACCTTC
cdr3_aa: CASSLDGIYGYTF

v_call: TRBV19
clone_size: many
d_call: -
j_call: TRBJ1-4
cdr3_length: 15
cdr3_nt: TGTGCCAGTAGTATAGGACACGCAACTAATGAAAAACTGTTTTTT
cdr3_aa: CASSIGHATNEKLFF

v_call: TRBV12-3/TRBV12-4
clone_size: -
d_call: TRBD1
j_call: TRBJ1-2
cdr3_length: 13
cdr3_nt: TGTGCCAGCGGCCGTACAGGGGAGTATGGCTACACCTTC
cdr3_aa: CASGRTGEYGYTF

v_call: TRBV18
clone_size: few
d_call: -
j_call: TRBJ1-4
cdr3_length: 15
cdr3_nt: TGTGCCAGCTCACCACCGTCCAGTAGAAATGAAAAACTGTTTTTT
cdr3_aa: CASSPPSSRNEKLFF

v_call: TRBV11-2
clone_size: few
d_call: -
j_call: TRBJ2-4
cdr3_length: 16
cdr3_nt: TGTGCCAGCAGCTTTCTCCCCGGACAGCCTCTGGTTATTCAGTACTTC
cdr3_aa: CASSFLPGQPLVIQYF

v_call: TRBV10-3
clone_size: -
d_call: TRBD1
j_call: TRBJ2-3
cdr3_length: 14
cdr3_nt: TGCGCCATCAGGGGGACAGGGGGTTCTGATACGCAGTATTTT
cdr3_aa: CAIRGTGGSDTQYF

v_call: TRBV27
clone_size: many
d_call: TRBD1
j_call: TRBJ1-6
cdr3_length: 14
cdr3_nt: TGTGCCAGCAGTTCCGGGACAGGGACCTCACCCCTCCACTTT
cdr3_aa: CASSSGTGTSPLHF

v_call: TRBV20-1
clone_size: few
d_call: TRBD1
j_call: TRBJ1-4
cdr3_length: 13
cdr3_nt: TGCAGTGGACAGGGGTCGGCTAATGAAAAACTGTTTTTT
cdr3_aa: CSGQGSANEKLFF

v_call: TRBV6-6
clone_size: many
d_call: -
j_call: TRBJ1-5
cdr3_length: 13
cdr3_nt: TGTGCCAGCAGCCTAAATACCGTTCAGCCCCAGCATTTT
cdr3_aa: CASSLNTVQPQHF

v_call: TRBV7-8
clone_size: many
d_call: TRBD2
j_call: TRBJ2-3
cdr3_length: 17
cdr3_nt: TGTGCCAGCAGCGTAAACCGACTAGCGGGGAACACAGATACGCAGTATTTT
cdr3_aa: CASSVNRLAGNTDTQYF

v_call: TRBV12-3/TRBV12-4
clone_size: few
d_call: TRBD1
j_call: TRBJ1-4
cdr3_length: 18
cdr3_nt: TGTGCCAGCAGTCCAGGGACAGGGGGCGAAATTCGTAATGAAAAACTGTTTTTT
cdr3_aa: CASSPGTGGEIRNEKLFF

v_call: TRBV29-1
clone_size: many
d_call: -
j_call: TRBJ1-2
cdr3_length: 12
cdr3_nt: TGCAGCGTTTCGGAGGATAACTATGGCTACACCTTC
cdr3_aa: CSVSEDNYGYTF

v_call: TRBV12-3/TRBV12-4
clone_size: few
d_call: -
j_call: TRBJ1-5
cdr3_length: 13
cdr3_nt: TGTGCCAGCAGTTTGGTTGACAATCAGCCCCAGCATTTT
cdr3_aa: CASSLVDNQPQHF

v_call: TRBV2
clone_size: -
d_call: -
j_call: TRBJ2-3
cdr3_length: 15
cdr3_nt: TGTGCCAGCAGTTTTTTGGGGGGCCCGCCAGATACGCAGTATTTT
cdr3_aa: CASSFLGGPPDTQYF

v_call: TRBV12-3/TRBV12-4
clone_size: -
d_call: TRBD1
j_call: TRBJ1-2
cdr3_length: 14
cdr3_nt: TGTGCCAGCAGCTTCACAGGGGGCTATGAGGGCTACACCTTC
cdr3_aa: CASSFTGGYEGYTF

v_call: TRBV5-5
clone_size: many
d_call: -
j_call: TRBJ1-3
cdr3_length: 14
cdr3_nt: TGTGCCAGCAGCTTTGGGAATATCGGAAACACCATATATTTT
cdr3_aa: CASSFGNIGNTIYF

v_call: TRBV3-1
clone_size: many
d_call: -
j_call: TRBJ1-4
cdr3_length: 17
cdr3_nt: TGTGCCAGCAGCCAAGATCCAAGGAGCACAGGGACCGGGAAACTGTTTTTT
cdr3_aa: CASSQDPRSTGTGKLFF

v_call: TRBV20-1
clone_size: many
d_call: -
j_call: TRBJ2-7
cdr3_length: 12
cdr3_nt: TGCAGTGCTAGAGGAGACTCCTACGAGCAGTACTTC
cdr3_aa: CSARGDSYEQYF

v_call: TRBV24-1
clone_size: -
d_call: TRBD1
j_call: TRBJ1-5
cdr3_length: 15
cdr3_nt: TGTGCCACCAGTGACCGACAGGGTAGCAATCAGCCCCAGCATTTT
cdr3_aa: CATSDRQGSNQPQHF

v_call: TRBV12-3/TRBV12-4
clone_size: many
d_call: -
j_call: TRBJ1-3
cdr3_length: 15
cdr3_nt: TGTGCCAGCAGTGCCGTACAAGTCTCTGGAAACACCATATATTTT
cdr3_aa: CASSAVQVSGNTIYF

v_call: TRBV2
clone_size: -
d_call: TRBD2
j_call: TRBJ2-3
cdr3_length: 16
cdr3_nt: TGTGCCAGCAGTGGCGCCGGGGGGGGCAACACAGATACGCAGTATTTT
cdr3_aa: CASSGAGGGNTDTQYF

v_call: TRBV30
clone_size: -
d_call: -
j_call: TRBJ1-1
cdr3_length: 14
cdr3_nt: TGTGCCTGGAGAGAAAGGGCCTTAACAACTGAAGCTTTCTTT
cdr3_aa: CAWRERALTTEAFF

v_call: TRBV12-3/TRBV12-4
clone_size: many
d_call: -
j_call: TRBJ2-2
cdr3_length: 11
cdr3_nt: TGTGCCAGCAGTTCTCCCGGGGAGCTGTTTTTT
cdr3_aa: CASSSPGELFF

v_call: TRBV2
clone_size: many
d_call: -
j_call: TRBJ2-3
cdr3_length: 16
cdr3_nt: TGTGCCAGCAGTGACCCAACAGGTACTAGCACAGATACGCAGTATTTT
cdr3_aa: CASSDPTGTSTDTQYF

v_call: TRBV20-1
clone_size: many
d_call: -
j_call: TRBJ1-1
cdr3_length: 22
cdr3_nt: TGCAGTGCTTACCCGAGACCCTCTCCCCGTATCCTTCAACCATTAATGAACACTGAAGCTTTCTTT
cdr3_aa: CSAYPRPSPRILQPLMNTEAFF

v_call: TRBV6-6
clone_size: few
d_call: -
j_call: TRBJ2-2
cdr3_length: 13
cdr3_nt: TGTGCCAGCAGTTCAGCCTCAAATGGGGAGCTGTTTTTT
cdr3_aa: CASSSASNGELFF